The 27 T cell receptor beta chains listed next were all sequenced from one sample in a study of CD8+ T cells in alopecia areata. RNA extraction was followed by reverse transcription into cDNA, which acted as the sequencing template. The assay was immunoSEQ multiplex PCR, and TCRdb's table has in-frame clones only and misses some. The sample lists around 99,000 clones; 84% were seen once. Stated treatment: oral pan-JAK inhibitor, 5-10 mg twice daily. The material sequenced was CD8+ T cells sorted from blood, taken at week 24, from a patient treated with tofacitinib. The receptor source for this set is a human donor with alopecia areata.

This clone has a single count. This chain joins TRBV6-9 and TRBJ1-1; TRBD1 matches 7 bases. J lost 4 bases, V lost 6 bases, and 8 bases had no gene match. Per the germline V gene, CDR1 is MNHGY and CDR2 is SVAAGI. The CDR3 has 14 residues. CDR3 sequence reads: CASSPRQGGTEAFF. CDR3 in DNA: TGTGCCAGCAGCCCCAGACAGGGAGGCACTGAAGCTTTCTTT.

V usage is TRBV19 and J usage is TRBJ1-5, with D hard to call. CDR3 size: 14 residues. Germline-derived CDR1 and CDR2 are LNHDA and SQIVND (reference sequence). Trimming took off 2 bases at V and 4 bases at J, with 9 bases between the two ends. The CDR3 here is CASSIWVTNQPQHF. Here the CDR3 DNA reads TGTGCCAGTAGTATATGGGTTACAAATCAGCCCCAGCATTTT.

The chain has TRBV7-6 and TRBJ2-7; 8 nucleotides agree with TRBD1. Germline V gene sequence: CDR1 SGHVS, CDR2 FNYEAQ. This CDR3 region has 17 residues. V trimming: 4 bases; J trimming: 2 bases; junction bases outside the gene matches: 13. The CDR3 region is CASSSLGQAPSTYEQYF. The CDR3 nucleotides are TGTGCCAGCAGCTCATTGGGACAGGCCCCATCCACCTACGAGCAGTACTTC.

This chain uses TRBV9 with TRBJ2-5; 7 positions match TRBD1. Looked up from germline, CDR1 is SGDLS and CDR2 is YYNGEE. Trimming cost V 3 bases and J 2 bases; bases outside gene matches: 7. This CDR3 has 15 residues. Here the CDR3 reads CASSAGTVSQETQYF. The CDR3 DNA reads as TGTGCCAGCAGCGCGGGGACAGTATCTCAAGAGACCCAGTACTTC.

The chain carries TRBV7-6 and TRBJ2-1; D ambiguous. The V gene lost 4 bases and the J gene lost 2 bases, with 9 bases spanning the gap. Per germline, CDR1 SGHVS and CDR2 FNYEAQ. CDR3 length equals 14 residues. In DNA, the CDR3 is TGTGCCAGCAGCTCTGACTCAACCTACAATGAGCAGTTCTTC. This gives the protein CASSSDSTYNEQFF. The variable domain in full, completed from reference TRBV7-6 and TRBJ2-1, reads GAGVSQSPRYKVTKRGQDVALRCDPISGHVSLYWYRQALGQGPEFLTYFNYEAQQDKSGLPNDRFSAERPEGSISTLTIQRTEQRDSAMYRCASSSDSTYNEQFFGPGTRLTVL.

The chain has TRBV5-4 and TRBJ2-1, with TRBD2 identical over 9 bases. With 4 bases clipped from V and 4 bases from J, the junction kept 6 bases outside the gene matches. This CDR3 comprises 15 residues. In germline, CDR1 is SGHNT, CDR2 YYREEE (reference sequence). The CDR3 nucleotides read TGTGCCAGCAGCCTAGGACTAGCGCTGTACAATGAGCAGTTCTTC. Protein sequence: CASSLGLALYNEQFF.

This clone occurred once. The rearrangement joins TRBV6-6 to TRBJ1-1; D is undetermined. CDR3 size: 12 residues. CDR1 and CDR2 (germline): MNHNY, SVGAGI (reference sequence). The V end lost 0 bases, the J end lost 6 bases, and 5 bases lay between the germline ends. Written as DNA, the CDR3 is TGTGCCAGCAGTTACTCGAGTTCTGAAGCTTTCTTT. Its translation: CASSYSSSEAFF.

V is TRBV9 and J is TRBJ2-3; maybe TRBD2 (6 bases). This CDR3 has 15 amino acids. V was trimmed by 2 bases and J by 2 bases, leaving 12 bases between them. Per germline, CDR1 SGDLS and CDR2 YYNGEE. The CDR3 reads CASSVGGSHTDTQYF. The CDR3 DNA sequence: TGTGCCAGCAGCGTGGGGGGATCACACACAGATACGCAGTATTTT.

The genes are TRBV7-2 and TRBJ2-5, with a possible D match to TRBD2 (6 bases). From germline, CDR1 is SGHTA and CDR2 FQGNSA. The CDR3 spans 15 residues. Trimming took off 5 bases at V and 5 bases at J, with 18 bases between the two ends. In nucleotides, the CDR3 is TGTGCCAGCAGCCCCGGTGGAGGGAGGATTGAGACCCAGTACTTC. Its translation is CASSPGGGRIETQYF.

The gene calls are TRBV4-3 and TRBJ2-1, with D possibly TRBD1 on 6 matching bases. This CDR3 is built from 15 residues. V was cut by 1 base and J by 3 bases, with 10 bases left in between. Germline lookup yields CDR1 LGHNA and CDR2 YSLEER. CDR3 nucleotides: TGCGCCAGCAGCCAAGTTAGAGGGGGCTACAATGAGCAGTTCTTC. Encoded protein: CASSQVRGGYNEQFF.

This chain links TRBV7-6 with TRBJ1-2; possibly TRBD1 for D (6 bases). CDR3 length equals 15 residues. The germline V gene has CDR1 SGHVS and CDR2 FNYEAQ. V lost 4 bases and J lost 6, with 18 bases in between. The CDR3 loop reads CASSSPDRTADGYTF. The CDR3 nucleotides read TGTGCCAGCAGCTCCCCTGACCGGACAGCGGATGGCTACACCTTC.

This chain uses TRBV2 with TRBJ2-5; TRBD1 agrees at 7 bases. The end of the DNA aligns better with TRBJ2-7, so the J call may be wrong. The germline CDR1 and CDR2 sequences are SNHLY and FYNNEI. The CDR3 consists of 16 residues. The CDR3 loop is CASSPGARGSSYEQYF. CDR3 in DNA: TGTGCCAGCAGCCCCGGGGCCAGGGGGAGCTCCTACGAGCAGTACTTC.

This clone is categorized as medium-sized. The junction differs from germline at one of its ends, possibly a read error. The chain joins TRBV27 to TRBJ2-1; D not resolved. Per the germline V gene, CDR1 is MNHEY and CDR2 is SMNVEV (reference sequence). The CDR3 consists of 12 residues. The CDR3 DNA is TGTGCCAGCAGTTTTGGGCTCGGCAGAGAGCTCTTC. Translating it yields CASSFGLGRELF.

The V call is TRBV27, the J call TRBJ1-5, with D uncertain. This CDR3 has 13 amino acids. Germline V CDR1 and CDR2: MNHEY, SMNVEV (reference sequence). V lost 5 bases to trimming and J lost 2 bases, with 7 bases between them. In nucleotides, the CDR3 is TGTGCCAGCAGTGTATGGGGCAATCAGCCCCAGCATTTT. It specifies CASSVWGNQPQHF.

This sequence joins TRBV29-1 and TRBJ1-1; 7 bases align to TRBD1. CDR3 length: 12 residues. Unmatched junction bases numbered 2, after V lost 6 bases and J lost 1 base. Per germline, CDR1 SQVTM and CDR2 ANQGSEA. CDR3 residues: CSVGTANTEAFF. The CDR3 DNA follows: TGCAGCGTGGGGACAGCGAACACTGAAGCTTTCTTT.

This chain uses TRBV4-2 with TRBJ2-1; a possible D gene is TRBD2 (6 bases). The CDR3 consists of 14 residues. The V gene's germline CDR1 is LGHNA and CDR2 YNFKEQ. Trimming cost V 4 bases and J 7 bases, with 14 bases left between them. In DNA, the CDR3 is TGTGCCAGCAGCCCCCACCGGGACTCTAATGAGCAGTTCTTC. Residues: CASSPHRDSNEQFF.

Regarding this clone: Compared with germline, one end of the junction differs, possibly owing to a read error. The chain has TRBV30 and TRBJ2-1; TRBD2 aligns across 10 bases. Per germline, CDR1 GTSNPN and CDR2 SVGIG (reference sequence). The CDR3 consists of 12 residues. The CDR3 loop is CAWSKPSGGRLF. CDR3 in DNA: TGTGCCTGGAGTAAGCCTAGCGGGGGCCGGCTCTTC.

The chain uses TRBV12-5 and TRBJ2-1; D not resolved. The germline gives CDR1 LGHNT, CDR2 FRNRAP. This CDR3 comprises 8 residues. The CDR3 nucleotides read TGTGAATTTCGGGAGCAGTTCTTC. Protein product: CEFREQFF.

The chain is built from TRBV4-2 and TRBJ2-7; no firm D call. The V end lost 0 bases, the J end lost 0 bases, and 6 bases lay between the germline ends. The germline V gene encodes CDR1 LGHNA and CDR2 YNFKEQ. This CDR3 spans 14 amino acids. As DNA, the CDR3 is TGTGCCAGCAGCCAAGATTTAGGCTCCTACGAGCAGTACTTC. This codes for CASSQDLGSYEQYF.

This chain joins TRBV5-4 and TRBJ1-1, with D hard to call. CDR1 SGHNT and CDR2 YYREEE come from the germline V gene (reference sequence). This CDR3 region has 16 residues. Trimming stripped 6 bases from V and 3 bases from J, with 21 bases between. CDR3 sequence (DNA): TGTGCCAGCAAGGAGGAGTTAAAAAATGAGGACACTGAAGCTTTCTTT. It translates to CASKEELKNEDTEAFF.

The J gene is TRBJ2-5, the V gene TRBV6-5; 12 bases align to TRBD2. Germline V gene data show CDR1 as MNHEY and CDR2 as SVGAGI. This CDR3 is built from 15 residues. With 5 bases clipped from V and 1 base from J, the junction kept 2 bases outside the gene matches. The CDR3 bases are TGTGCCAGCAGTACTAGCGGGGGGACCCAAGAGACCCAGTACTTC. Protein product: CASSTSGGTQETQYF.

CDR3 in DNA: TGTGCCAGCAGCTTAGAAGGGGGCCCGACGAGTATTCAGTACTTC. Its protein is CASSLEGGPTSIQYF. The rearrangement uses TRBV7-8 and TRBJ2-4, with 7 bases fitting TRBD1. CDR1 and CDR2 from the germline V gene are SGHVS and FQNEAQ. The CDR3 extends over 15 amino acids. Unmatched junction bases numbered 10, after V lost 1 base and J lost 10 bases.

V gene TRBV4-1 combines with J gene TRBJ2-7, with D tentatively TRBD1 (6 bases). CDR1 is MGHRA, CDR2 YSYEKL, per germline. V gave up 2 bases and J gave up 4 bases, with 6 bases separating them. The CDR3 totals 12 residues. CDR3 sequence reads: CASSQQGYEQYF. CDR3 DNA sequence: TGCGCCAGCAGCCAACAGGGGTACGAGCAGTACTTC.

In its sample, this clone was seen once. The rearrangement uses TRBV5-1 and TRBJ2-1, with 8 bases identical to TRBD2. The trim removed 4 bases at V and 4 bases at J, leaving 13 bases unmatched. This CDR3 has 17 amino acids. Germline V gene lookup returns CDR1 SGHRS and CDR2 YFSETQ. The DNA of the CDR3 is TGCGCCAGCAGCGGCGGTTTCGGGCGGGGGGTTTACAATGAGCAGTTCTTC. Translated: CASSGGFGRGVYNEQFF.

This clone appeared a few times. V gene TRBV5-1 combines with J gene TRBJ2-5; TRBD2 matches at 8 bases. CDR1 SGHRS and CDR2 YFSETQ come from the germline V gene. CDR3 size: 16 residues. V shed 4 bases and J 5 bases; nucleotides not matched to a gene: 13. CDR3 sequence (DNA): TGCGCCAGCAGCCCCTGGTCTCGCGGGGGGTATGAGACCCAGTACTTC. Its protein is CASSPWSRGGYETQYF.

The DNA for the CDR3 is TGTGCCAGCAGCCCCACAGGGTTTGGGGAAAAACTGTTTTTT. It is translated as CASSPTGFGEKLFF. The chain recombines TRBV7-9 with TRBJ1-4; weak D call: TRBD1 (6 bases). V was pared by 5 bases and J by 8 bases, with 15 bases between. Germline V gives CDR1 SEHNR, CDR2 FQNEAQ (reference sequence). This CDR3 comprises 14 residues.

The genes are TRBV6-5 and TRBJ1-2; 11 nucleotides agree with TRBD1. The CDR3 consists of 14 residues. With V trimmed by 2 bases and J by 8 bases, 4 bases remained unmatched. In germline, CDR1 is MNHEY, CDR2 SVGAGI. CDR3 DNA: TGTGCCAGCAGTTACGGGGGACAGGGGGACGGCTACACCTTC. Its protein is CASSYGGQGDGYTF.